This passage covers 2 T cell receptor beta chains from one sample sequenced in a study of blood T cells in healthy people across ages (dated by TCRdb to 2014 to 2015). The method was 5' RACE. The instrument given in TCRdb is Illumina HiSeq 2500. The second PCR ran for about 6 to 12 cycles and used a J-beta primer mix along with a sample-barcoded 5' primer. The public reads were reanalyzed by TCRdb: fastp trimming at Q25, MiXCR alignment, in-frame beta chains only. Each CDR3 protein gets just one entry, which takes the most common genes and DNA from the rows behind it. This sample gives around 690,000 distinct CDR3 sequences in total; approximately 59% of them show up just once. 35% to 40% of the sample goes to the ten largest clones. Sequences were obtained from blood. These receptors were obtained from a man between 60 and 70 years old in good health.

The rearrangement links TRBV5-1 to TRBJ2-1; possibly TRBD1 for D (6 bases). Germline loops: CDR1 SGHRS, CDR2 YFSETQ. V lost 3 bases and J lost 1, with 11 bases in between. This CDR3 spans 15 amino acids. CDR3 DNA sequence: TGCGCCAGCAGCTGGGCCGGGACATCCTACAATGAGCAGTTCTTC. Translating it yields CASSWAGTSYNEQFF.

This clonotype showed up just a few times. The V call is TRBV4-1, the J call TRBJ1-6; D uncertain. The CDR3 is made up of 16 amino acids. Trimming stripped 1 base from V and 1 base from J, with 8 bases between. Germline values: CDR1 MGHRA, CDR2 YSYEKL. The CDR3 is CASSQVPQSYNSPLHF. CDR3 coding DNA: TGCGCCAGCAGCCAAGTTCCACAGTCCTATAATTCACCCCTCCACTTT.